This TCR beta chain was sequenced during a study of control samples from healthy donors and cancer patients. The CDR3 loop spans 15 amino acids. Germline assignment: CDR1 LNHDA and CDR2 SQIVND (reference sequence). V was pared by 7 bases and J by 0 bases, with 15 bases between. Data came from immunoSEQ multiplex PCR; TCRdb stores just in-frame clones and leaves some out. The repertoire holds approximately 26,000 clones, with approximately 90% as singletons. Sequencing was carried out using PBMCs. The chain links TRBV19 to TRBJ1-1; D unresolved. This clonotype originated in a man aged 45-65 years with lung cancer. CDR3: CASKAQAAMNTEAFF. The CDR3 region has the DNA TGTGCCAGTAAGGCTCAGGCCGCTATGAACACTGAAGCTTTCTTT.